This TCR beta chain was documented in a study of early T cells in non-severe SARS-CoV-2 infection. TCRdb re-called the 5' RACE reads with MiXCR, one entry per CDR3 protein. The profile shows about 130,000 distinct CDR3 sequences, 15% of them singletons. The sample holds a few counts of this clonotype. Sequencing was carried out using whole blood. The sequence was obtained from an adult who was a healthcare worker with PCR-confirmed SARS-CoV-2 infection or an uninfected control (not recorded which).

The CDR3 is CASSWGLAGNNEQFF. In DNA, the CDR3 is TGTGCCAGCAGCTGGGGACTAGCGGGGAACAATGAGCAGTTCTTC. The chain recombines TRBV5-5 with TRBJ2-1; TRBD2 matches at 13 bases. CDR1 and CDR2 (germline): SGHKS, YYEKEE (reference sequence). The CDR3 totals 15 residues. Unmatched junction bases numbered 2, after V lost 3 bases and J lost 5 bases.